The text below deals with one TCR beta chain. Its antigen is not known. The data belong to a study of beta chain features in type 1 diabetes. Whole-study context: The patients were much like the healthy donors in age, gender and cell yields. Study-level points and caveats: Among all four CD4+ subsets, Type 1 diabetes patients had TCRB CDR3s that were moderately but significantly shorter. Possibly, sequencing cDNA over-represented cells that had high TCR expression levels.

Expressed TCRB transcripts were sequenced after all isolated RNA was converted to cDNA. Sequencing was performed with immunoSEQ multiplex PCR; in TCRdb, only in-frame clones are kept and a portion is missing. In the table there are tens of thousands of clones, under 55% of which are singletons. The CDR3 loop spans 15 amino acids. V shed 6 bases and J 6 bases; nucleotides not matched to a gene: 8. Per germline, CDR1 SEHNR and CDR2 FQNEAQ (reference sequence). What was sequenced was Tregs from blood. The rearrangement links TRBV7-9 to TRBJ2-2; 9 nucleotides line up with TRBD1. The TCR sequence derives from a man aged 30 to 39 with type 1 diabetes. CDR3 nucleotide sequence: TGTGCCAGCAGGCTCGCTACAGGGGGCCCCGGGGAGCTGTTTTTT. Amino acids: CASRLATGGPGELFF.